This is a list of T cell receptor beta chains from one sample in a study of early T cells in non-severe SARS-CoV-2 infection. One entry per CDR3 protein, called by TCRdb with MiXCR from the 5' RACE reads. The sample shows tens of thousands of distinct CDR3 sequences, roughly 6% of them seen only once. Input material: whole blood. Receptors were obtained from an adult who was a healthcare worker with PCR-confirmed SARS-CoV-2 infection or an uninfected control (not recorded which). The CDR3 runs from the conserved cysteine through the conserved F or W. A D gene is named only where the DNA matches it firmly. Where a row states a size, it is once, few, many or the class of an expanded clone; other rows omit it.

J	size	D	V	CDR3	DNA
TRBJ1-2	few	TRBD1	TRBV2	CASSEASGTANYGYTF	TGTGCCAGCAGTGAAGCGAGCGGGACAGCCAACTATGGCTACACCTTC
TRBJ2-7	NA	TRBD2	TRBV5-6	CASSFYIAGGEQYF	TGTGCCAGCAGCTTTTATATAGCGGGGGGTGAGCAGTACTTC
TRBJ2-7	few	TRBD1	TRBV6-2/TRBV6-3	CASRTGGNYEQYF	TGTGCCAGCAGAACAGGGGGGAACTACGAGCAGTACTTC
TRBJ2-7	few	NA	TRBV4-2	CASSQDLSQLYEQYF	TGTGCCAGCAGCCAAGATTTAAGCCAGCTCTACGAGCAGTACTTC
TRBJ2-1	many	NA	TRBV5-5	CASSPTGDEQFF	TGTGCCAGCAGCCCCACCGGGGATGAGCAGTTCTTC
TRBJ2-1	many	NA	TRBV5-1	CASSLFPDKSSYNEQFF	TGCGCCAGCAGCTTATTTCCCGACAAGAGCTCCTACAATGAGCAGTTCTTC
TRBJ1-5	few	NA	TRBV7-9	CASSLVAGTPQHF	TGTGCCAGCAGCTTAGTGGCAGGGACGCCCCAGCATTTT
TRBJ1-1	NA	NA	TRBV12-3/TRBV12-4	CASSPSGVVNTEAFF	TGTGCCAGCAGTCCGTCTGGGGTGGTTAACACTGAAGCTTTCTTT
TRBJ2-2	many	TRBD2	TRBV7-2	CASSLEGTSAVTGELFF	TGTGCCAGCAGCTTAGAGGGGACTAGCGCCGTCACCGGGGAGCTGTTTTTT
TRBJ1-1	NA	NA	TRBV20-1	CSARDTGHTEAFF	TGCAGTGCTAGAGATACGGGACACACTGAAGCTTTCTTT
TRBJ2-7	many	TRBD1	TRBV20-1	CSARSDRGYEQYF	TGCAGTGCTAGAAGTGACAGGGGGTACGAGCAGTACTTC
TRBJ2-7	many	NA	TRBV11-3	CASSSGPPAEQYF	TGTGCCAGCAGCAGCGGGCCGCCGGCCGAGCAGTACTTC
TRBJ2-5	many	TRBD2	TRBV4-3	CASSQGSGGRLFGETQYF	TGCGCCAGCAGCCAAGGCTCCGGGGGGAGGTTGTTCGGAGAGACCCAGTACTTC
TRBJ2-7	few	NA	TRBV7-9	CASSLDGQGSEQYF	TGTGCCAGCAGCTTGGATGGGCAGGGCAGCGAGCAGTACTTC
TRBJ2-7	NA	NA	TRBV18	CASSPRPDPYEQYF	TGTGCCAGCTCACCACGGCCGGACCCCTACGAGCAGTACTTC
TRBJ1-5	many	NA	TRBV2	CASSEANRNQPQHF	TGTGCCAGCAGTGAAGCGAATCGGAATCAGCCCCAGCATTTT
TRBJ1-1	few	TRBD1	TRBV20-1	CSARVTGGGTEAFF	TGCAGTGCTAGAGTAACAGGGGGGGGCACTGAAGCTTTCTTT
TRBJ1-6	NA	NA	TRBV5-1	CASSSMDSSYNSPLHF	TGCGCCAGCAGCTCGATGGACAGCTCCTATAATTCACCCCTCCACTTT
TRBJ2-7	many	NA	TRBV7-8	CASSTMTYEQYF	TGTGCCAGCAGCACAATGACCTACGAGCAGTACTTC
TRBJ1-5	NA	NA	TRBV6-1	CASRETNQPQHF	TGTGCCAGCAGGGAGACGAATCAGCCCCAGCATTTT
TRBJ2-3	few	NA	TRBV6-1	CASSEIRGSRTDTQYF	TGTGCCAGCAGTGAAATACGGGGATCACGCACAGATACGCAGTATTTT
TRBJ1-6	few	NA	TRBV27	CASSPNNSPLHF	TGTGCCAGCAGTCCAAATAATTCACCCCTCCACTTT